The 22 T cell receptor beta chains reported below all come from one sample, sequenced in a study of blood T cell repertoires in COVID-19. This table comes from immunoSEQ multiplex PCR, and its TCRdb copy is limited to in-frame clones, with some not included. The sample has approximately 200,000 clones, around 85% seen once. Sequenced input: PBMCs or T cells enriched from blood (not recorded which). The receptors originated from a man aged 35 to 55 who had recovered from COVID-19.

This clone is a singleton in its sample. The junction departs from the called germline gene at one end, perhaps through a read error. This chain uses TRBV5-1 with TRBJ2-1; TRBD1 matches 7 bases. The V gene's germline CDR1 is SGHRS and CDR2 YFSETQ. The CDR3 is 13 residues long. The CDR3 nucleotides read TGCGCCAGCAGGTTGGGACAGCCCAATGAGCAGTTCTTC. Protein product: CASRLGQPNEQFF.

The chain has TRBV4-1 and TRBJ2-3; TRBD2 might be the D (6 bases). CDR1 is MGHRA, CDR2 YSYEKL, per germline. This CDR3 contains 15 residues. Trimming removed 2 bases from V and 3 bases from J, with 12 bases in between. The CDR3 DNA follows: TGCGCCAGCAGCCAATACGGACTACCAACAGATACGCAGTATTTT. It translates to CASSQYGLPTDTQYF.

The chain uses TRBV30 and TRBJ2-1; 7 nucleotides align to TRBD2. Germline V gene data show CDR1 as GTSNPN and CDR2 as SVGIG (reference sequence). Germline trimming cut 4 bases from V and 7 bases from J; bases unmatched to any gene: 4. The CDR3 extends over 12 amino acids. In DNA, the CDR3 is TGTGCCTGGACCCAACTAGCGAATGAGCAGTTCTTC. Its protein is CAWTQLANEQFF.

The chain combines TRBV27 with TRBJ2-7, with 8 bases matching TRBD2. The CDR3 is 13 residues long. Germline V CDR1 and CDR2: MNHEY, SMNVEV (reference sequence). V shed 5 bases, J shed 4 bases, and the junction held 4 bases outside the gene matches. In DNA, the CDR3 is TGTGCCAGCAGTCGGGGGGGGGTTTACGAGCAGTACTTC. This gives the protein CASSRGGVYEQYF.

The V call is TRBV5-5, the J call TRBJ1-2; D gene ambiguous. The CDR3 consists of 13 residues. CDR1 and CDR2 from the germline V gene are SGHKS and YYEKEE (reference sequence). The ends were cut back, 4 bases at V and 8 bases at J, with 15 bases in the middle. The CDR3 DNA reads TGTGCCAGCAGCCAGTCGGAGCAGCAAGGCTACACCTTC. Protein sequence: CASSQSEQQGYTF. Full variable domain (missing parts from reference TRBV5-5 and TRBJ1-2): DAGVTQSPTHLIKTRGQQVTLRCSPISGHKSVSWYQQVLGQGPQFIFQYYEKEERGRGNFPDRFSARQFPNYSSELNVNALLLGDSALYLCASSQSEQQGYTFGSGTRLTVV.

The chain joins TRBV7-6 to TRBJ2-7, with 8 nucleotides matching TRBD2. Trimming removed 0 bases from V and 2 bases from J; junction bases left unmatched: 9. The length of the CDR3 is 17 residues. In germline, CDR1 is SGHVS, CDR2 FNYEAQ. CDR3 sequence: CASSLAQFGGAPYEQYF. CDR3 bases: TGTGCCAGCAGCTTAGCTCAATTCGGGGGGGCCCCCTACGAGCAGTACTTC.

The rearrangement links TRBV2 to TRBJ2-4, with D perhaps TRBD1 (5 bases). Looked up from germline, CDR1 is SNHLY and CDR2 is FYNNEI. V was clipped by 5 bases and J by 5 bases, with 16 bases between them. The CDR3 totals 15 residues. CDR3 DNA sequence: TGTGCCAGCAGTATCCAGCCAGGGTCCGAAAACATTCAGTACTTC. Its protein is CASSIQPGSENIQYF.

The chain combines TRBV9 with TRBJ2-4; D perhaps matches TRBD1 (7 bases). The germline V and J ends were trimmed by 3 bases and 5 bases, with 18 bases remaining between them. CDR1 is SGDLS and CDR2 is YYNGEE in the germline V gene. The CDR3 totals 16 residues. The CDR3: CASSEGGAGTENIQYF. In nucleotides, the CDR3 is TGTGCCAGCAGCGAGGGGGGAGCCGGGACAGAAAACATTCAGTACTTC. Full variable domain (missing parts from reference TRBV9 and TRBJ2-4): DSGVTQTPKHLITATGQRVTLRCSPRSGDLSVYWYQQSLDQGLQFLIQYYNGEERAKGNILERFSAQQFPDLHSELNLSSLELGDSALYFCASSEGGAGTENIQYFGAGTRLSVL.

This CDR3 is CASITTTGAQAFF. The CDR3 DNA reads as TGTGCCAGCATAACGACAACAGGGGCCCAAGCTTTCTTT. The gene calls are TRBV2 and TRBJ1-1; TRBD1 matches at 7 bases. Germline trimming cut 7 bases from V and 9 bases from J; bases unmatched to any gene: 11. Per the germline V gene, CDR1 is SNHLY and CDR2 is FYNNEI. CDR3 length: 13 amino acids.

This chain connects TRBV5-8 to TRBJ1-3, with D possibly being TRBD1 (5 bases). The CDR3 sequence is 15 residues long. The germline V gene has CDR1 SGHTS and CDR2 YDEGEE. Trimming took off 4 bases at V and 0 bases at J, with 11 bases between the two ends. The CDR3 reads CASSHRRSSGNTIYF. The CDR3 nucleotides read TGTGCCAGCAGCCACAGGCGAAGCTCTGGAAACACCATATATTTT. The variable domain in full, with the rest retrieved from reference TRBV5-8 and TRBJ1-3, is EAGVTQSPTHLIKTRGQQATLRCSPISGHTSVYWYQQALGLGLQFLLWYDEGEERNRGNFPPRFSGRQFPNYSSELNVNALELEDSALYLCASSHRRSSGNTIYFGEGSWLTVV.

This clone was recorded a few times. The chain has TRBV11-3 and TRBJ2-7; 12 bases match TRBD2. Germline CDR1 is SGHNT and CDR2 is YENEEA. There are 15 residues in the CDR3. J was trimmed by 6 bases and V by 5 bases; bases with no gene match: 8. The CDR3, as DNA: TGTGCCAGCAGCCCCAGACTAGCGGGAGTGTTCGAGCAGTACTTC. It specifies CASSPRLAGVFEQYF.

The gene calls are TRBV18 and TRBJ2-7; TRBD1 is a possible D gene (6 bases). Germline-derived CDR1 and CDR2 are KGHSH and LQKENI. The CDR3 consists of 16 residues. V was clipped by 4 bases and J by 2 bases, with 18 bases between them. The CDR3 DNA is TGTGCCAGCTCACAACGGACAGAACGTGACGCCTACGAGCAGTACTTC. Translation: CASSQRTERDAYEQYF. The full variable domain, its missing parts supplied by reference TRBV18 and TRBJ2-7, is NAGVMQNPRHLVRRRGQEARLRCSPMKGHSHVYWYRQLPEEGLKFMVYLQKENIIDESGMPKERFSAEFPKEGPSILRIQQVVRGDSAAYFCASSQRTERDAYEQYFGPGTRLTVT.

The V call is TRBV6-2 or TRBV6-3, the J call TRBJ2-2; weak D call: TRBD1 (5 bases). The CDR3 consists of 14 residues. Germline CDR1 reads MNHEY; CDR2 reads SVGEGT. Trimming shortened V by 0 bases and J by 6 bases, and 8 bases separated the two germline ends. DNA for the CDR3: TGTGCCAGCAGTTACTCGGGCAGGGCCGGGGAGCTGTTTTTT. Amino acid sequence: CASSYSGRAGELFF.

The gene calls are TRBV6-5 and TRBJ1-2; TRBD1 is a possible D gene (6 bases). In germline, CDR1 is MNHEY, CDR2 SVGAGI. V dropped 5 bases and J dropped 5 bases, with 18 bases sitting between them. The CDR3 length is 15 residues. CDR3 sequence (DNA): TGTGCCAGCAGTCCCCAGGGTCAGGGGAGATATGGCTACACCTTC. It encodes CASSPQGQGRYGYTF.

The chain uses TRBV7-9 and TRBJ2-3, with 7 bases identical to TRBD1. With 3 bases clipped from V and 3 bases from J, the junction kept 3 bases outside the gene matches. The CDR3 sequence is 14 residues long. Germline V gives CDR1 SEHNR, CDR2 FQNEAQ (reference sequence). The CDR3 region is CASSFGTATDTQYF. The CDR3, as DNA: TGTGCCAGCAGCTTCGGGACAGCAACAGATACGCAGTATTTT.

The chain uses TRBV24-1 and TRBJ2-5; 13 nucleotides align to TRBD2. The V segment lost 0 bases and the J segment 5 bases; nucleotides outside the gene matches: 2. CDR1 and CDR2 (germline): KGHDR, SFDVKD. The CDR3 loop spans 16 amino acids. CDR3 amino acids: CATSDLGLAGVETQYF. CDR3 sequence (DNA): TGTGCCACCAGTGATTTGGGACTAGCGGGAGTGGAGACCCAGTACTTC.

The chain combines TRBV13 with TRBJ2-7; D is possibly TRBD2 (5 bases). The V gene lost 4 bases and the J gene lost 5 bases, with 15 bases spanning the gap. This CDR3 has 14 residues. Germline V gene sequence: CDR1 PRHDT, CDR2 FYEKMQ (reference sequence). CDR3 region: CASSSRDQTHEQYF. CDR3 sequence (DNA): TGTGCCAGCAGCTCCCGGGATCAAACCCACGAGCAGTACTTC. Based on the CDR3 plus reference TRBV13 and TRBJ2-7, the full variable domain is AAGVIQSPRHLIKEKRETATLKCYPIPRHDTVYWYQQGPGQDPQFLISFYEKMQSDKGSIPDRFSAQQFSDYHSELNMSSLELGDSALYFCASSSRDQTHEQYFGPGTRLTVT.

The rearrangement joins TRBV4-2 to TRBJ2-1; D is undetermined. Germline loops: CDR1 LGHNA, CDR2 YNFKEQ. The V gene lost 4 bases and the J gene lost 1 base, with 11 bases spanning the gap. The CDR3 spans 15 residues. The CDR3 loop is CASSLAAESYNEQFF. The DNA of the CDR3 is TGTGCCAGCAGCCTGGCCGCCGAATCCTACAATGAGCAGTTCTTC.

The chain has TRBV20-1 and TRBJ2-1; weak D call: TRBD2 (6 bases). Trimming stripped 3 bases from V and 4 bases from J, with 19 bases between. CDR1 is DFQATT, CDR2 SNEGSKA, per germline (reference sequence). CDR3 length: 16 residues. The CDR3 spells CSASPPTSLGYNEQFF. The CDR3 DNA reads TGCAGTGCTAGTCCCCCGACTAGTCTCGGTTACAATGAGCAGTTCTTC.

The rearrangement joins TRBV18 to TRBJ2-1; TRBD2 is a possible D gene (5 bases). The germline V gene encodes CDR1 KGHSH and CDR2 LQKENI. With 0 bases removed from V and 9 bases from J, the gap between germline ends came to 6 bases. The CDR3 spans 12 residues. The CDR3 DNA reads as TGTGCCAGCTCACCACCTGGAGGTGAGCAGTTCTTC. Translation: CASSPPGGEQFF.

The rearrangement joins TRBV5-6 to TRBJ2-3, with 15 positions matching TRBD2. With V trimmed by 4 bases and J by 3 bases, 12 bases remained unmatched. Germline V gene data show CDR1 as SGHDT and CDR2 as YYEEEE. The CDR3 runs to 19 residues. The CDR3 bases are TGTGCCAGCAGCGAGGGACTAGCGGGAGGTACGAGGGTGACAGATACGCAGTATTTT. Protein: CASSEGLAGGTRVTDTQYF.

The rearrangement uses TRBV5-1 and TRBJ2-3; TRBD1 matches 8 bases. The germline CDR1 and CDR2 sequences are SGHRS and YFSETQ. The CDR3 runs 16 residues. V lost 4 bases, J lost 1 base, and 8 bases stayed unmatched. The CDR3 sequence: CASSQITGGGTDTQYF. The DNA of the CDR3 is TGCGCCAGCAGCCAAATTACAGGGGGAGGCACAGATACGCAGTATTTT.